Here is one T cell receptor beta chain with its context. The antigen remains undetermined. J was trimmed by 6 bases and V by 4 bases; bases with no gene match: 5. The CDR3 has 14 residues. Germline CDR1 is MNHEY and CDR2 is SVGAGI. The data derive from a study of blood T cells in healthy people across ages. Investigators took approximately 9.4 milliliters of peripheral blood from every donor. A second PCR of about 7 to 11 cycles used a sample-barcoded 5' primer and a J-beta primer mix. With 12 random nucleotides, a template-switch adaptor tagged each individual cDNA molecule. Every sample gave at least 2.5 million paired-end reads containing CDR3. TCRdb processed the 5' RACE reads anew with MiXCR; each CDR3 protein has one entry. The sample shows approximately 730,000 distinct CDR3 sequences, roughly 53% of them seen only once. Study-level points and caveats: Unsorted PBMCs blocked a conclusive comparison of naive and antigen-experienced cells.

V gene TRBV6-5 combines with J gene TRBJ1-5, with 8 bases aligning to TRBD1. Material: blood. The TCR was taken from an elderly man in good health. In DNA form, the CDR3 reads TGTGCCAGCAGTTTCGGACAGGGCAGTCAGCCCCAGCATTTT. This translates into CASSFGQGSQPQHF.